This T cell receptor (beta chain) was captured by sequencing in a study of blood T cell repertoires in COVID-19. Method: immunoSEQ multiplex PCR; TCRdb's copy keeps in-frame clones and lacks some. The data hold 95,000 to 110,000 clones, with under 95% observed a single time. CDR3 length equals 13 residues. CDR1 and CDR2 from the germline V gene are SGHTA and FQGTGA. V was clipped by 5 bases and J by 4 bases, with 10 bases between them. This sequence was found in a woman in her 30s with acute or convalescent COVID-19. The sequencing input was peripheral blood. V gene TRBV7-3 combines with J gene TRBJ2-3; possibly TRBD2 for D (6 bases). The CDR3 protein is CASSLGLADTQYF. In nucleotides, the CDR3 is TGTGCCAGCAGCCTGGGACTCGCAGATACGCAGTATTTT.